These 13 T cell receptor beta chains share one sample of origin, sequenced in a study of blood T cell repertoires in COVID-19. Sequencing was performed with immunoSEQ multiplex PCR; in TCRdb, only in-frame clones are kept and a portion is missing. Of more than 200,000 clones in the sample, 70% to 90% were seen once. Material: PBMCs or T cells enriched from blood (not recorded which). These receptors all come from a woman in her thirties or forties with acute COVID-19.

This chain links TRBV2 with TRBJ2-4, with TRBD2 identical over 14 bases. This CDR3 spans 16 amino acids. Germline lookup yields CDR1 SNHLY and CDR2 FYNNEI. CDR3 nucleotide sequence: TGTGCTTCGCGCCCCGGACTAGCGGGGGGTAAAAACATTCAGTACTTC. Protein sequence: CASRPGLAGGKNIQYF.

J is TRBJ2-7 and V is TRBV27; no clear D. Germline V gives CDR1 MNHEY, CDR2 SMNVEV (reference sequence). Trimming took 0 bases from V and 4 from J, leaving 13 bases between them. CDR3 size: 15 residues. CDR3 nucleotides: TGTGCCAGCAGTTTATCGGCCCAAATGCGGTACGAGCAGTACTTC. Protein: CASSLSAQMRYEQYF.

The chain joins TRBV15 to TRBJ2-3; the match to TRBD2 covers 7 bases. This CDR3 has 16 residues. Germline-derived CDR1 and CDR2 are LNHNV and YYDKDF (reference sequence). V shed 0 bases and J 2 bases; nucleotides not matched to a gene: 5. The CDR3 reads CATSRDAGVFTDTQYF. CDR3 bases: TGTGCCACCAGCAGAGATGCGGGGGTCTTCACAGATACGCAGTATTTT.

This clone showed up just once. This chain joins TRBV18 and TRBJ2-3; TRBD1 matches 7 bases. The J segment lost 5 bases and the V segment lost 4 bases, leaving 6 bases of the junction unmatched. The CDR3 runs to 14 residues. From germline, CDR1 is KGHSH and CDR2 LQKENI. As DNA, the CDR3 is TGTGCCAGCTCACTGGGGACAGTCGGAGATACGCAGTATTTT. Amino acid sequence: CASSLGTVGDTQYF.

This rearrangement joins TRBV12-3 or TRBV12-4 to TRBJ2-3; D unresolved. V dropped 3 bases and J dropped 7 bases, with 11 bases sitting between them. This CDR3 has 13 residues. CDR3 nucleotide sequence: TGTGCCAGCAGTTTGCGACTGTTGAATACGCAGTATTTT. The encoded protein is CASSLRLLNTQYF.

The chain carries TRBV25-1 and TRBJ2-7; D gene ambiguous. CDR3 length: 14 residues. Germline CDR1 MGHDK, CDR2 SYGVNS. The V end lost 2 bases, the J end lost 4 bases, and 12 bases lay between the germline ends. CDR3 sequence: CASSEEVSPYEQYF. CDR3 in DNA: TGTGCCAGCAGTGAAGAGGTGTCTCCTTACGAGCAGTACTTC.

This rearrangement joins TRBV9 to TRBJ1-1, with D tentatively TRBD1 (5 bases). V was shortened by 0 bases and J by 3 bases, with 12 bases between the two germline ends. The germline CDR1 and CDR2 sequences are SGDLS and YYNGEE. The CDR3 runs to 15 residues. CDR3: CASSVDPGGDTEAFF. DNA for the CDR3: TGTGCCAGCAGCGTAGATCCGGGAGGGGACACTGAAGCTTTCTTT.

This chain connects TRBV21-1 to TRBJ2-7; the table's D gene call, TRBD1, was not cross checked with the DNA. TRBV21-1 is shown as a pseudogene. This CDR3 has 15 amino acids. As DNA, the CDR3 is TGTGCCAGCAGCAACACCGGGACAGGGGGCCCCGAGCAGTACTTC. Encoded protein: CASSNTGTGGPEQYF.

The chain employs TRBV11-2 and TRBJ2-1; a possible D gene is TRBD2 (8 bases). The CDR3 covers 15 residues. With 5 bases removed from V and 10 bases from J, the gap between germline ends came to 21 bases. Germline V gene lookup returns CDR1 SGHAT and CDR2 FQNNGV. CDR3 sequence reads: CASSPRTGSGGEQFF. The DNA for the CDR3 is TGTGCCAGCAGCCCCAGGACAGGCTCGGGGGGGGAGCAGTTCTTC.

The rearrangement joins TRBV9 to TRBJ2-1; TRBD1 matches at 7 bases. Germline CDR1 reads SGDLS; CDR2 reads YYNGEE. V lost 0 bases to trimming and J lost 2 bases; unmatched junction nucleotides: 14. The CDR3 length is 19 residues. Here the CDR3 DNA reads TGTGCCAGCAGCGTAGGGTGGACAGGAAAACCTGCCCCCTACAATGAGCAGTTCTTC. It specifies CASSVGWTGKPAPYNEQFF.

The gene calls are TRBV30 and TRBJ2-1, with D perhaps TRBD2 (6 bases). This CDR3 comprises 14 residues. Deletions cut 6 bases from V and 2 bases from J, with 14 bases between. In germline, CDR1 is GTSNPN, CDR2 SVGIG (reference sequence). CDR3 coding DNA: TGTGCCTGCCAGCCGGGGGTTACCTACAATGAGCAGTTCTTC. It translates to CACQPGVTYNEQFF.

The chain couples TRBV7-2 to TRBJ1-2, with D unclear. This CDR3 region has 15 residues. V was clipped by 1 base and J by 0 bases, with 9 bases between them. From germline, CDR1 is SGHTA and CDR2 FQGNSA. CDR3 amino acids: CASSLDVGTNYGYTF. For the CDR3, the DNA is TGTGCCAGCAGCTTAGACGTCGGTACTAACTATGGCTACACCTTC.

The genes are TRBV5-1 and TRBJ2-7; weak D call: TRBD2 (5 bases). The CDR3 extends over 14 amino acids. Germline CDR1 is SGHRS and CDR2 is YFSETQ. V was pared by 0 bases and J by 4 bases, with 11 bases between. CDR3 loop: CASSLAGSGYEQYF. CDR3 nucleotides: TGCGCCAGCAGCTTGGCTGGGTCGGGGTACGAGCAGTACTTC.